The 26 T cell receptor beta chains in this list originate from one sample, sequenced in a study of T cell responses to AZD1222 COVID-19 vaccine. Assay used: immunoSEQ multiplex PCR; TCRdb lists only in-frame clones, some missing. The table has about 56,000 clones, approximately 86% seen once. Sample: peripheral blood, taken 28 days after the second AZD1222 dose. The receptor source for this set is an adult who received the AZD1222 COVID-19 vaccine.

As to this clone: The same CDR3 arises from other DNA sequences in this sample as well. This chain uses TRBV28 with TRBJ1-2; weak D call: TRBD1 (5 bases). With 5 bases removed from V and 4 bases from J, the gap between germline ends came to 8 bases. Germline loops: CDR1 MDHEN, CDR2 SYDVKM. This CDR3 is 12 amino acids long. CDR3: CASSLGTYGYTF. The DNA of the CDR3 is TGTGCCAGCAGTCTTGGGACCTATGGCTACACCTTC.

This chain links TRBV28 with TRBJ1-1; the D gene is possibly TRBD1 (5 bases). V lost 7 bases, J lost 8 bases, and 8 bases lay in between. CDR1 is MDHEN, CDR2 SYDVKM, per germline. This CDR3 is built from 10 residues. The CDR3 region is CASIRGEAFF. The CDR3 nucleotides read TGTGCCAGCATAAGGGGCGAAGCTTTCTTT.

V and J are TRBV5-1 and TRBJ2-5; possible D gene TRBD1, 6 bases. Germline assignment: CDR1 SGHRS and CDR2 YFSETQ. Trimming removed 3 bases from V and 4 bases from J, with 19 bases in between. The CDR3 is made up of 16 amino acids. DNA of the CDR3: TGCGCCAGCAGCTGGTTAGGGACACCGGGGCGAGAGACCCAGTACTTC. Translating it yields CASSWLGTPGRETQYF.

This clone was seen a handful of times. V gene TRBV2 combines with J gene TRBJ1-2; tentative D call: TRBD1 (6 bases). The CDR3 has 14 amino acids. Trimming shortened V by 7 bases and J by 4 bases, and 16 bases separated the two germline ends. Looked up from germline, CDR1 is SNHLY and CDR2 is FYNNEI. Here the CDR3 reads CASIGQPGVYGYTF. CDR3 nucleotide sequence: TGTGCCAGCATCGGGCAGCCAGGGGTCTATGGCTACACCTTC.

This clone was seen once. The rearrangement uses TRBV28 and TRBJ2-3; D uncertain. The CDR3 consists of 12 residues. Germline assignment: CDR1 MDHEN and CDR2 SYDVKM. CDR3: CEVRSSTDTQYF. The CDR3 bases are TGTGAAGTGCGGAGTAGCACAGATACGCAGTATTTT.

The chain employs TRBV9 and TRBJ2-2; either TRBD1 or TRBD2 may fit D (5 bases each). The CDR3 has 15 residues. V lost 4 bases to trimming and J lost 7 bases, with 17 bases between them. The germline gives CDR1 SGDLS, CDR2 YYNGEE. CDR3 nucleotides: TGTGCCAGCAGCCCTAGCCTACCTGGGGGCGGGGAGCTGTTTTTT. Its protein is CASSPSLPGGGELFF.

The chain links TRBV4-3 to TRBJ2-3; weak D call: TRBD2 (6 bases). Trimming pared 1 base from V and 0 bases from J, leaving 14 bases between. There are 17 residues in the CDR3. Per germline, CDR1 LGHNA and CDR2 YSLEER. CDR3 nucleotide sequence: TGCGCCAGCAGCCAAGGAAGTGCGGGGCATAGCACAGATACGCAGTATTTT. Translation: CASSQGSAGHSTDTQYF.

The chain uses TRBV7-2 and TRBJ2-6, with TRBD1 matching over 8 bases. The V gene's germline CDR1 is SGHTA and CDR2 FQGNSA. The CDR3 extends over 16 amino acids. V was clipped by 5 bases and J by 2 bases; unmatched bases: 5. CDR3 sequence: CASSAQGAAGANVLTF. Written as DNA, the CDR3 is TGTGCCAGCAGCGCCCAGGGGGCGGCTGGGGCCAACGTCCTGACTTTC. The variable domain in full, completed from reference TRBV7-2 and TRBJ2-6, reads GAGVSQSPSNKVTEKGKDVELRCDPISGHTALYWYRQSLGQGLEFLIYFQGNSAPDKSGLPSDRFSAERTGGSVSTLTIQRTQQEDSAVYLCASSAQGAAGANVLTFGAGSRLTVL.

The rearrangement uses TRBV11-2 and TRBJ2-7, with 9 nucleotides matching TRBD2. The germline V gene has CDR1 SGHAT and CDR2 FQNNGV. This CDR3 is 15 amino acids long. Trimming at V came to 0 bases and at J to 4 bases, leaving 4 bases not matched to a gene. CDR3 sequence reads: CASSLELAGPYEQYF. DNA of the CDR3: TGTGCCAGCAGCTTAGAGCTAGCGGGACCGTACGAGCAGTACTTC.

The rearrangement links TRBV3-1 (or the pseudogene TRBV3-2) to TRBJ1-6; the D gene is possibly TRBD1 (5 bases). The V gene's germline CDR1 is LGHDT and CDR2 YNNKEL (reference sequence). Trimming removed 6 bases at V and 16 bases at J, with 19 bases between. The CDR3 covers 13 residues. CDR3 DNA: TGTGCCAGCAGTTTCTCCTGGGACGATTTTCTCCACTTT. Protein product: CASSFSWDDFLHF.

This chain joins TRBV5-1 and TRBJ2-2, with D possibly matching TRBD2 (5 bases). Germline V gene data show CDR1 as SGHRS and CDR2 as YFSETQ. V shed 2 bases and J shed 2 bases, with 10 bases lying between them. This CDR3 region has 15 residues. The CDR3 protein is CASSFSVRNTGELFF. The CDR3 nucleotides read TGCGCCAGCAGCTTTAGCGTCAGAAACACCGGGGAGCTGTTTTTT.

This chain links TRBV11-2 with TRBJ1-1, with D possibly matching TRBD1 (5 bases). The CDR3 is made up of 14 amino acids. Trimming cost V 7 bases and J 1 base, with 13 bases left between them. Germline V gene sequence: CDR1 SGHAT, CDR2 FQNNGV. This CDR3 reads CASNQPTENTEAFF. CDR3 nucleotides: TGTGCCAGCAACCAACCGACAGAGAACACTGAAGCTTTCTTT.

This clone was found a few times. The chain is built from TRBV20-1 and TRBJ2-7; possible D gene TRBD1, 5 bases. V lost 3 bases, J lost 5 bases, and 20 bases lay in between. Germline values: CDR1 DFQATT, CDR2 SNEGSKA (reference sequence). This CDR3 spans 15 amino acids. For the CDR3, the DNA is TGCAGTGCTAGTAAGACGGCAGGGTTGGCGAACGAGCAGTACTTC. Translating it yields CSASKTAGLANEQYF.

A single count supports this clone. The J gene is TRBJ2-5, the V gene TRBV28, with 14 bases fitting TRBD2. Germline assignment: CDR1 MDHEN and CDR2 SYDVKM. V dropped 3 bases and J dropped 2; count of bases not matched to a gene: 8. The CDR3 is 18 residues long. As DNA, the CDR3 is TGTGCCAGCAGTTTGACTAGCGGGAGGGCGGGGAAACAAGAGACCCAGTACTTC. Residues: CASSLTSGRAGKQETQYF.

The V and J genes are TRBV5-1 and TRBJ2-1; perhaps TRBD1 as D (5 bases). Germline-derived CDR1 and CDR2 are SGHRS and YFSETQ. This CDR3 comprises 14 residues. Trimming removed 4 bases at V and 2 bases at J, with 10 bases between. CDR3 DNA: TGCGCCAGCAGCCCCATGACAGCCTACAATGAGCAGTTCTTC. Protein sequence: CASSPMTAYNEQFF.

In its sample, this clone is medium-sized. The rearrangement links TRBV4-3 to TRBJ2-2; TRBD1 aligns across 7 bases. Germline V gives CDR1 LGHNA, CDR2 YSLEER. V lost 4 bases and J lost 0; bases outside the gene matches: 11. The CDR3 extends over 18 amino acids. CDR3 DNA: TGCGCCAGCAGCCTACGACGGACAGGCTTCGCGAACACCGGGGAGCTGTTTTTT. Amino acids: CASSLRRTGFANTGELFF.

The chain is built from TRBV11-2 and TRBJ1-1; D may be TRBD1 (5 bases). CDR1 and CDR2 (germline): SGHAT, FQNNGV. The CDR3 spans 14 residues. With 0 bases removed from V and 4 bases from J, the gap between germline ends came to 9 bases. The CDR3 sequence: CASSLDWQGTEAFF. The CDR3, as DNA: TGTGCCAGCAGCTTAGATTGGCAGGGCACTGAAGCTTTCTTT.

This chain uses TRBV30 with TRBJ1-6, with 7 bases matching TRBD1. V was clipped by 1 base and J by 0 bases; unmatched bases: 0. Germline CDR1 is GTSNPN and CDR2 is SVGIG (reference sequence). The CDR3 loop spans 15 amino acids. The CDR3 reads CAWSGQGSYNSPLHF. DNA for the CDR3: TGTGCCTGGAGTGGACAGGGCTCCTATAATTCACCCCTCCACTTT.

This clone appeared a single time. This rearrangement joins TRBV2 to TRBJ2-6, with 9 bases matching TRBD1. Per germline, CDR1 SNHLY and CDR2 FYNNEI. The CDR3 spans 16 residues. The trim removed 7 bases at V and 1 base at J, leaving 5 bases unmatched. The chain's CDR3 is CASMDRGFSGANVLTF. DNA of the CDR3: TGTGCCAGCATGGACAGGGGATTTTCTGGGGCCAACGTCCTGACTTTC.

The chain links TRBV18 to TRBJ1-1; D perhaps matches TRBD1 (6 bases). Per the germline V gene, CDR1 is KGHSH and CDR2 is LQKENI. The CDR3 is made up of 13 amino acids. The ends were cut back, 4 bases at V and 10 bases at J, with 16 bases in the middle. CDR3 sequence (DNA): TGTGCCAGCTCACGGCTCCGGGACACCCTAGCTTTCTTT. Its translation is CASSRLRDTLAFF. Drawing the rest from reference TRBV18 and TRBJ1-1, the complete variable domain is NAGVMQNPRHLVRRRGQEARLRCSPMKGHSHVYWYRQLPEEGLKFMVYLQKENIIDESGMPKERFSAEFPKEGPSILRIQQVVRGDSAAYFCASSRLRDTLAFFGQGTRLTVV.

The chain has TRBV28 and TRBJ2-7, with 8 bases identical to TRBD2. This CDR3 is 14 amino acids long. V lost 6 bases and J lost 0; bases outside the gene matches: 4. Germline-derived CDR1 and CDR2 are MDHEN and SYDVKM. The CDR3 nucleotides read TGTGCCAGCAGACGTAGCGGGGTCTCCTACGAGCAGTACTTC. Translating it yields CASRRSGVSYEQYF.

The V call is TRBV19, the J call TRBJ2-3, with 9 bases identical to TRBD1. CDR1 and CDR2 (germline): LNHDA, SQIVND (reference sequence). The V gene end was trimmed by 1 base and the J gene end by 0 bases; junction bases not matched to a gene: 8. The CDR3 totals 18 residues. As DNA, the CDR3 is TGTGCCAGTAGTATAGTCTCCGGGACAGGGTCTAGCACAGATACGCAGTATTTT. Protein: CASSIVSGTGSSTDTQYF.

This chain links TRBV11-2 with TRBJ1-1, with D unclear. The CDR3 contains 11 residues. Germline CDR1 and CDR2: SGHAT and FQNNGV. The V and J ends lost 6 bases and 8 bases respectively, with 10 bases between them. The CDR3 coding sequence is TGTGCCAGCAGTATGGGTGGCGAAGCTTTCTTT. It codes for CASSMGGEAFF.

V is TRBV24-1 and J is TRBJ2-1; D gene uncertain. Deletions cut 4 bases from V and 6 bases from J, with 3 bases between. CDR3 size: 11 residues. Germline values: CDR1 KGHDR, CDR2 SFDVKD. CDR3 nucleotide sequence: TGTGCCACCAGTGACCTCAATGAGCAGTTCTTC. Translation: CATSDLNEQFF.

This rearrangement joins TRBV6-5 to TRBJ1-1, with D possibly TRBD1 on 5 matching bases. CDR3 length: 14 amino acids. Germline values: CDR1 MNHEY, CDR2 SVGAGI. V lost 6 bases to trimming and J lost 7 bases, with 18 bases between them. The CDR3 bases are TGTGCCAGCAGCCCGGGGCCCATGGTAGTTGAAGCTTTCTTT. It encodes CASSPGPMVVEAFF.

The chain is built from TRBV11-2 and TRBJ1-1; D is undetermined. Germline loops: CDR1 SGHAT, CDR2 FQNNGV. The CDR3 length is 12 residues. Trimming pared 1 base from V and 11 bases from J, leaving 11 bases between. CDR3 coding DNA: TGTGCCAGCAGCTTAGCCGGACCAGTTGCTTTCTTT. Its translation is CASSLAGPVAFF. Complete variable domain (other parts from reference TRBV11-2 and TRBJ1-1): EAGVAQSPRYKIIEKRQSVAFWCNPISGHATLYWYQQILGQGPKLLIQFQNNGVVDDSQLPKDRFSAERLKGVDSTLKIQPAKLEDSAVYLCASSLAGPVAFFGQGTRLTVV.